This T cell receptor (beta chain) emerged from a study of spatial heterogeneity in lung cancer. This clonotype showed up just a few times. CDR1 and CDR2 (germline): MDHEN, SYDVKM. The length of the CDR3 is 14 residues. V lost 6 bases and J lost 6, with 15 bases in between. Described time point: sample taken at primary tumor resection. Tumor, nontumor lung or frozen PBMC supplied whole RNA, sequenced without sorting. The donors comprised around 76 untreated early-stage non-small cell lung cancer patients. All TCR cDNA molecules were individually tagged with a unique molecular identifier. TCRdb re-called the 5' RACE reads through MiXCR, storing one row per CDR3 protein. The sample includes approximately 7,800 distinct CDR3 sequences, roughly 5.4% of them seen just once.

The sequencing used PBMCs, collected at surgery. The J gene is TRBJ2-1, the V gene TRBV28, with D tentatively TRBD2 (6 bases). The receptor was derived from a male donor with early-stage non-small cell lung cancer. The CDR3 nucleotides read TGTGCCAGCAGCCGTCCCGGGACTTCCAATGAGCAGTTCTTC. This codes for CASSRPGTSNEQFF.